The 21 T cell receptor beta chains in this list originate from one sample, sequenced in a study of T-cell reconstitution after alpha-beta-depleted transplantation in children. Preparing the TCRbeta library involved the use of unique molecular identifiers. In TCRdb, the PCR reads were re-called with MiXCR into one record per CDR3 protein. The sample yields some 640,000 distinct CDR3 sequences, 16% seen once. The material sequenced was PBMCs from the stem cell graft donor, taken from the stem cell graft. Every receptor here comes from a human donor who donated a stem cell graft to a child with acute myeloid leukemia.

This clonotype turned up a few times. This chain uses TRBV5-1 with TRBJ2-5; TRBD1 matches 8 bases. The CDR3 sequence is 15 residues long. V shed 4 bases, J shed 2 bases, and the junction held 7 bases outside the gene matches. In germline, CDR1 is SGHRS, CDR2 YFSETQ. CDR3 DNA: TGCGCCAGCAGCCCGGGGGACAGGTATCAAGAGACCCAGTACTTC. It codes for CASSPGDRYQETQYF.

CDR3 coding DNA: TGCGCCAGCAGTGAGCCAGGGCAGGGTGTAGGGTATCAGCCCCAGCATTTT. Encoded protein: CASSEPGQGVGYQPQHF. The V and J genes are TRBV10-2 and TRBJ1-5; maybe TRBD1 (5 bases). CDR3 length equals 17 residues. V was clipped by 2 bases and J by 5 bases, with 19 bases between them. Germline CDR1 and CDR2: WSHSY and SAAADI.

The chain links TRBV5-6 to TRBJ1-1; D unclear. Germline V lookup: CDR1 SGHDT, CDR2 YYEEEE. CDR3 length: 15 residues. Trimming pared 1 base from V and 0 bases from J, leaving 10 bases between. The CDR3 DNA reads as TGTGCCAGCAGCTTGCGCGGGCCAGTGAACACTGAAGCTTTCTTT. It encodes CASSLRGPVNTEAFF.

This clonotype has a single count. A read error may produce the germline difference seen at one junction end. The chain joins TRBV10-3 to TRBJ1-2; D ambiguous. This CDR3 is built from 17 residues. The germline gives CDR1 ENHRY, CDR2 SYGVKD. CDR3 in amino acids: CPISESLGSSAVYGYTF. The CDR3 DNA reads as TGTCCCATCAGTGAGTCGCTGGGCTCGTCCGCGGTCTATGGCTACACCTTC.

This clonotype came up a few times. The genes are TRBV7-2 and TRBJ1-4, with TRBD1 identical over 9 bases. V trimming: 5 bases; J trimming: 5 bases; junction bases outside the gene matches: 6. The CDR3 is 15 amino acids. Germline V CDR1 and CDR2: SGHTA, FQGNSA. The CDR3 loop reads CASSVQGARNEKLFF. DNA for the CDR3: TGTGCCAGCAGCGTACAGGGGGCGAGGAATGAAAAACTGTTTTTT.

This clonotype was seen many times. The chain combines TRBV20-1 with TRBJ2-3; D is perhaps TRBD1 or TRBD2 (6 bases each). Germline loops: CDR1 DFQATT, CDR2 SNEGSKA (reference sequence). V dropped 0 bases and J dropped 6 bases, with 34 bases sitting between them. The CDR3 sequence is 21 residues long. In DNA form, the CDR3 reads TGCAGTGCTAGAGATCAAGCGGTAGCGAGGGGGGAACGGGGCGGCCCCGATACGCAGTATTTT. This encodes CSARDQAVARGERGGPDTQYF.

The chain links TRBV29-1 to TRBJ2-7, with D unresolved. The CDR3 contains 12 residues. The V end was cut by 4 bases, the J end by 0 bases, with 7 bases between. Germline lookup yields CDR1 SQVTM and CDR2 ANQGSEA. CDR3 in amino acids: CSVAADSYEQYF. The CDR3 DNA sequence: TGCAGCGTTGCGGCAGACTCCTACGAGCAGTACTTC.

The gene calls are TRBV2 and TRBJ1-5; D is unresolved. Trimming removed 2 bases at V and 0 bases at J, with 5 bases between. Germline CDR1 reads SNHLY; CDR2 reads FYNNEI. CDR3 length: 14 residues. The CDR3 sequence is CASSERSSNQPQHF. In DNA form, the CDR3 reads TGTGCCAGCAGTGAACGGAGTAGCAATCAGCCCCAGCATTTT.

This clonotype was counted at least ten times. This chain connects TRBV16 to TRBJ1-1; D is unresolved. The CDR3 has 11 residues. Germline values: CDR1 KGHSY, CDR2 FQNENV. The V gene lost 10 bases and the J gene lost 4 bases, with 10 bases spanning the gap. The DNA of the CDR3 is TGTGCCACCGTCCGGGGCACTGAAGCTTTCTTT. Translated: CATVRGTEAFF.

This clonotype was seen more than once but under ten times. The rearrangement uses TRBV20-1 and TRBJ2-7; weak D call: TRBD2 (5 bases). CDR3 length equals 13 residues. CDR1 is DFQATT, CDR2 SNEGSKA, per germline (reference sequence). V shed 0 bases and J shed 2 bases, with 8 bases lying between them. The CDR3 bases are TGCAGTGCTAGAGATAGGAGGACCTACGAGCAGTACTTC. Translation gives CSARDRRTYEQYF.

This clonotype has ten or more counts. This chain connects TRBV7-2 to TRBJ1-5; D uncertain. Germline loops: CDR1 SGHTA, CDR2 FQGNSA. V was shortened by 1 base and J by 0 bases, with 4 bases between the two germline ends. CDR3 length equals 14 residues. CDR3 bases: TGTGCCAGCAGCTTAGACAGTAGCAATCAGCCCCAGCATTTT. It specifies CASSLDSSNQPQHF.

The chain employs TRBV29-1 and TRBJ2-3, with 13 bases matching TRBD2. The trim removed 6 bases at V and 0 bases at J, leaving 3 bases unmatched. The CDR3 runs 15 residues. Germline lookup yields CDR1 SQVTM and CDR2 ANQGSEA. The CDR3 reads CSVGTSGESTDTQYF. The CDR3 DNA is TGCAGCGTCGGGACTAGCGGGGAGAGCACAGATACGCAGTATTTT.

The table lists this clonotype with many counts. This chain joins TRBV9 and TRBJ2-1; the D gene is possibly TRBD2 (5 bases). Germline CDR1 SGDLS, CDR2 YYNGEE. This CDR3 comprises 19 residues. The V end lost 0 bases, the J end lost 4 bases, and 23 bases lay between the germline ends. CDR3 loop: CASSVAGVTGNKAYNEQFF. In DNA, the CDR3 is TGTGCCAGCAGCGTAGCTGGGGTTACGGGGAATAAGGCATACAATGAGCAGTTCTTC.

The table lists this clonotype with many counts. The chain carries TRBV29-1 and TRBJ2-6, with D possibly TRBD1 on 5 matching bases. CDR1 and CDR2 from the germline V gene are SQVTM and ANQGSEA. Trimming removed 4 bases at V and 4 bases at J, with 11 bases between. The CDR3 is 14 amino acids. CDR3 sequence reads: CSVADSTGANVLTF. CDR3 nucleotides: TGCAGCGTTGCAGACAGCACCGGGGCCAACGTCCTGACTTTC.

This clonotype was seen repeatedly, ten times or more. The chain employs TRBV20-1 and TRBJ2-1; TRBD2 aligns across 11 bases. Per the germline V gene, CDR1 is DFQATT and CDR2 is SNEGSKA (reference sequence). Trimming cost V 1 base and J 10 bases; bases outside gene matches: 18. This CDR3 region has 18 residues. The CDR3, as DNA: TGCAGTGCTAGAGCGGTTAGCGGGGGGGCACGGAGTTTAAAGGAGCAGTTCTTC. Translating gives CSARAVSGGARSLKEQFF.

V gene TRBV6-5 combines with J gene TRBJ2-7, with D tentatively TRBD1 or TRBD2 (5 bases each). V was trimmed by 7 bases and J by 7 bases, leaving 14 bases between them. The CDR3 extends over 12 amino acids. The germline gives CDR1 MNHEY, CDR2 SVGAGI. CDR3 nucleotides: TGTGCCAGCACCGGGACCGCTCGGGAGCAGTACTTC. Its translation: CASTGTAREQYF.

In this sample, this clonotype turned up many times. The chain carries TRBV29-1 and TRBJ2-7, with D perhaps matching TRBD1 (6 bases). V dropped 2 bases and J dropped 1 base, with 9 bases sitting between them. The CDR3 runs to 13 residues. The V gene's germline CDR1 is SQVTM and CDR2 ANQGSEA. CDR3 residues: CSVEKDSSYEQYF. The CDR3 DNA sequence: TGCAGCGTTGAAAAGGACAGTTCCTACGAGCAGTACTTC.

This clonotype has just a few counts. The chain recombines TRBV20-1 with TRBJ2-1, with TRBD2 matching over 13 bases. Per germline, CDR1 DFQATT and CDR2 SNEGSKA (reference sequence). This CDR3 spans 15 amino acids. V dropped 6 bases and J dropped 9; count of bases not matched to a gene: 11. CDR3 DNA: TGCAGTGCCTTGAGGACTAGCGGGGGAAGTGCTGAGCAGTTCTTC. Translation: CSALRTSGGSAEQFF.

This clonotype was seen more than once but under ten times. The genes are TRBV7-8 and TRBJ2-1; TRBD1 aligns across 7 bases. The CDR3 runs to 12 residues. Germline V lookup: CDR1 SGHVS, CDR2 FQNEAQ. V lost 5 bases, J lost 12 bases, and 7 bases stayed unmatched. Written as DNA, the CDR3 is TGTGCCAGCAGCAACGCCCGGGACAGGCAGTTCTTC. Protein sequence: CASSNARDRQFF.

This clonotype was observed many times. V gene TRBV7-2 combines with J gene TRBJ2-2; 9 bases line up with TRBD1. The CDR3 loop spans 14 amino acids. With 4 bases clipped from V and 7 bases from J, the junction kept 4 bases outside the gene matches. CDR1 SGHTA and CDR2 FQGNSA come from the germline V gene. The CDR3 protein is CASSSLTGGGELFF. CDR3 nucleotide sequence: TGTGCCAGCAGCTCCTTGACAGGGGGCGGGGAGCTGTTTTTT. Filled out from reference TRBV7-2 and TRBJ2-2, the complete variable domain reads GAGVSQSPSNKVTEKGKDVELRCDPISGHTALYWYRQSLGQGLEFLIYFQGNSAPDKSGLPSDRFSAERTGGSVSTLTIQRTQQEDSAVYLCASSSLTGGGELFFGEGSRLTVL.

This clonotype has a count of ten or more. V is TRBV15 and J is TRBJ1-5; weak D call: TRBD1 (5 bases). V lost 5 bases to trimming and J lost 2 bases, with 16 bases between them. The CDR3 contains 16 residues. Germline CDR1 LNHNV, CDR2 YYDKDF (reference sequence). For the CDR3, the DNA is TGTGCCACCAGCGGGACCCTCGAGGGACGCAATCAGCCCCAGCATTTT. This encodes CATSGTLEGRNQPQHF.